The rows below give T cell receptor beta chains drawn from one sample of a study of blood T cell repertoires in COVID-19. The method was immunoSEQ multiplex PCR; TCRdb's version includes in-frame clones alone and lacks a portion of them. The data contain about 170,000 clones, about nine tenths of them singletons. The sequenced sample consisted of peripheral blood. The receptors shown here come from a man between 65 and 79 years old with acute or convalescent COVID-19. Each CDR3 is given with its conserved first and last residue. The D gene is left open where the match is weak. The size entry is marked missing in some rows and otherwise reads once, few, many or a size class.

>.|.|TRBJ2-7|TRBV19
TGTGCCAGTAGTGGACTGGGCGCGTCCTACGAGCAGTACTTC
CASSGLGASYEQYF
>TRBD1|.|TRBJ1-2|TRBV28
TGTGCCAGCAGCTTTACCGACATCAAGGGGGCGCGAGGCTACACCTTC
CASSFTDIKGARGYTF
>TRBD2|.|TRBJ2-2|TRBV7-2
TGTGCCAGCAAGGTAGCGGGGGCCACCGGGGAGCTGTTTTTT
CASKVAGATGELFF
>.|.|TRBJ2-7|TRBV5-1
TGCGCCAGCAGCCCGACACCTGGAGGGGCCGAGCAGTACTTC
CASSPTPGGAEQYF
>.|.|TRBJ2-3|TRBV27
TGTGCCAGCAGTTGGGGCCGGGGGGCTAGCAGCACAGATACGCAGTATTTT
CASSWGRGASSTDTQYF
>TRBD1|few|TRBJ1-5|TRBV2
TGTGCCAGCAGCCGGGACAGGCCTGTAAATCAGCCCCAGCATTTT
CASSRDRPVNQPQHF
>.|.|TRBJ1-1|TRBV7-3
TGTGCCAGCAGCTTTGTAATGAACACTGAAGCTTTCTTT
CASSFVMNTEAFF
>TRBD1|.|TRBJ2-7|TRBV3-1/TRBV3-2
TGTGCCAGCAGCCAAGGGAGGGCGACAGGGGCCTCCTACGAGCAGTACTTC
CASSQGRATGASYEQYF
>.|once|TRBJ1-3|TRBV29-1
TGCAGCGTTATGCACAGGGCTGGAAACACCATATATTTT
CSVMHRAGNTIYF
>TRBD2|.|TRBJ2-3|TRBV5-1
TGCGCCAGCAGCTTGGACGGACTAGCGGGAGGAGCAGATACGCAGTATTTT
CASSLDGLAGGADTQYF
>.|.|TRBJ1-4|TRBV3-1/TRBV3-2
TGTGCCAGCAGCCAATATTCAGTTAATGAAAAACTGTTTTTT
CASSQYSVNEKLFF
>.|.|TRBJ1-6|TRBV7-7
TGTGCCAGCAGCTTCCACGGGCGGCGGGTTAATTCACCCCTCCACTTT
CASSFHGRRVNSPLHF
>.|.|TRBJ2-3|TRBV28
TGTGCCACCTCTAAACCGGGACTGGCAGGGGATACGCAGTATTTT
CATSKPGLAGDTQYF
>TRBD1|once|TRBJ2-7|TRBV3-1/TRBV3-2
TGTGCCAGCAGCCCGAGTCGGGGACAGGGGGAGCAGTACTTC
CASSPSRGQGEQYF
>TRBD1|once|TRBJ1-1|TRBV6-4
TGTGCCAGCAGAAGGACAGGTATGAACACTGAAGCTTTCTTT
CASRRTGMNTEAFF
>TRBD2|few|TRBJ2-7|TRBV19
TGTGCCAGTAGTATAGCTCGCGGGAGCTACGAGCAGTACTTC
CASSIARGSYEQYF
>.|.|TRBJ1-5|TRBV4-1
TGCGCCAGCAGCCAAGAGGGGGGGGCAAGTCGGCAGCCCCAGCATTTT
CASSQEGGASRQPQHF
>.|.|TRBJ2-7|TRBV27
TGTGCCAGCAGTATTACCGGGACAAATAGCTACTTC
CASSITGTNSYF
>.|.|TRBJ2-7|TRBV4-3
TGCGCCAGCAGCCAAGAGATGGTCGGAGGCTACGAGCAGTACTTC
CASSQEMVGGYEQYF
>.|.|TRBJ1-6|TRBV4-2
TGTGCCAGCAGCCAAAGCAGGGTAGGCTCCTATAATTCACCCCTCCACTTT
CASSQSRVGSYNSPLHF
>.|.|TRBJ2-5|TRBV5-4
TGTGCCAGCAGCTTGGTGTATTCGGTGCGAGGACAAGAGACCCAGTACTTC
CASSLVYSVRGQETQYF
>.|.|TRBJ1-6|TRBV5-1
TGCGCCAGCAGCATTAGCGGGGGGAAGGATTCACCCCTCCACTTT
CASSISGGKDSPLHF
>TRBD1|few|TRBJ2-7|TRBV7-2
TGTGCCAGCAGGAGAGGGCCGGGACAGTTCTACGAGCAGTACTTC
CASRRGPGQFYEQYF
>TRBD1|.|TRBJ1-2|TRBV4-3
TGCGCCAGCAGCTCCCAGGGGGGTGGAAACGGCTACACCTTC
CASSSQGGGNGYTF
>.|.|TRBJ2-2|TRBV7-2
TGTGCCAGCAGGTCAGGGGTGGACTTTTTAAACACCGGGGAGCTGTTTTTT
CASRSGVDFLNTGELFF
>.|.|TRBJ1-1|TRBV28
TGTGCCACGGGAGGGAGGACCGGTAACACTGAAGCTTTCTTT
CATGGRTGNTEAFF
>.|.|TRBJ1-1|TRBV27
TGTGCCAGCAGTTTATCGAGGGCAGTTGAAGCTTTCTTT
CASSLSRAVEAFF
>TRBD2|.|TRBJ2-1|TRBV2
TGTGCCAGCAGCAGGTCGGGGGGCTCCTACAATGAGCAGTTCTTC
CASSRSGGSYNEQFF
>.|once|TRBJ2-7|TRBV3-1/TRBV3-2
TGTGCCAGCAGCCAAGATAATCGCGAGCAGTACTTC
CASSQDNREQYF
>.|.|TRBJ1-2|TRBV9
TGTGCCAGCGGGCGGGATATCTATGGCTACACCTTC
CASGRDIYGYTF
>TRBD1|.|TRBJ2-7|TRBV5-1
TGCGCCAGCAGCTTGGCCGGGACAGTGGCTTCCTACGAGCAGTACTTC
CASSLAGTVASYEQYF
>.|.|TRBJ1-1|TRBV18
TGTGCCAGCTCAGGGGGGGTGAACACTGAAGCTTTCTTT
CASSGGVNTEAFF
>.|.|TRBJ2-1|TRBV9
TGTGCCAGCAGCGTAGCTACGGGCTACAATGAGCAGTTCTTC
CASSVATGYNEQFF
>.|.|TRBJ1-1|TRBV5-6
TGTGCCAGCAGCTTGTGGCCGAGAGGAGACACTGAAGCTTTCTTT
CASSLWPRGDTEAFF
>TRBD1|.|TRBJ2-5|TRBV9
TGTGCCAGCAGCGTAGGTGGGGGACAGATCGGGCAGGAGACCCAGTACTTC
CASSVGGGQIGQETQYF
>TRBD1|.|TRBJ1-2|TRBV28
TGTGCCAGCAGGACAGGGATGTTCTATGGCTACACCTTC
CASRTGMFYGYTF
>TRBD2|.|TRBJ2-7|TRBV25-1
TGTGCCAGCAGTGGGAGGACTAGCGGCTACGAGCAGTACTTC
CASSGRTSGYEQYF
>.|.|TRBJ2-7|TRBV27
TGTGCCAGCAGTTTAGGTTCGGGACAAGGGTTCTACGAGCAGTACTTC
CASSLGSGQGFYEQYF
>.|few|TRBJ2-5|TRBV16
TGTGCCAGCAGCCAATCTTACCCAGGGGGAGGTGAGACCCAGTACTTC
CASSQSYPGGGETQYF
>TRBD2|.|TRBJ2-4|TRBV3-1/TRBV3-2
TGTGCCAGCAGCCAAGATGTGAGCGGGGGGGCCGGGGAAAGGTTAGACAAAAACATTCAGTACTTC
CASSQDVSGGAGERLDKNIQYF
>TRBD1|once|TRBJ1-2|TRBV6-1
TGTGCCAGCAGTGAATTGGGACAGGGGGTGATTGGCTATGGCTACACCTTC
CASSELGQGVIGYGYTF
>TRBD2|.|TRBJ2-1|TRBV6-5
TGTGCCAGCACCCCGGAACTAGCGGGGGTCAATGAGCAGTTCTTC
CASTPELAGVNEQFF
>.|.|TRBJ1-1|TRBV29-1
TGCAGCGTGACGACAGGAACCGACACTGAAGCTTTCTTT
CSVTTGTDTEAFF
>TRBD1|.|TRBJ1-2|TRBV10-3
TGTGCCATCAGTGGGGACAGGCAGCTCTATCGCTACACCTTC
CAISGDRQLYRYTF
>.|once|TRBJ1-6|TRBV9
TGTGCCAGCAGCGTTCGGTTGGATTCACCCCTCCACTTT
CASSVRLDSPLHF
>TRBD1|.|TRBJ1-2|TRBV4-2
TGTGCCAGCAGCCGGGTCGACAGGGAGTTGGGCTACACCTTC
CASSRVDRELGYTF
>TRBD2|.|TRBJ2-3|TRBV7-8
TGTGCCAGCAGTTGGGAGGGCCCCATGGGGACAGATACGCAGTATTTT
CASSWEGPMGTDTQYF
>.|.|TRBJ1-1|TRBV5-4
TGTGCCAGCAGCATGGGAGTCGATGTATCTTACACTGAAGCTTTCTTT
CASSMGVDVSYTEAFF
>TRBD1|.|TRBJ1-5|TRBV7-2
TGTGCCAGCAGCTTAGCGCAGGGGGCCGATCAGCCCCAGCATTTT
CASSLAQGADQPQHF
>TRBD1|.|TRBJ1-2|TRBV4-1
TGCGCCAGCAGCCAAGATCCCGGGGACAGAAGTGGCTACACCTTC
CASSQDPGDRSGYTF
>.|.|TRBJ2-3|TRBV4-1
TGCGCCAGCAGCCAGAGGCTTGGAGGCGACCCCGCAGATACGCAGTATTTT
CASSQRLGGDPADTQYF
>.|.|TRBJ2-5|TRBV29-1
TGCAGCGTTAGGCTCCTGGGAGGAGAGACCCAGTACTTC
CSVRLLGGETQYF
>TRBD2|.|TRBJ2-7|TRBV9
TGTGCCAGCAGCGAGAAGGGGATCGCTGGCGGGAGGGAGGGGCCCTACGAGCAGTACTTC
CASSEKGIAGGREGPYEQYF
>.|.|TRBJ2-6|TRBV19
TGTGCCAGTCGATTTCGAGGGGAGGCTGCCGACTCTGGGGCCAACGTCCTGACTTTC
CASRFRGEAADSGANVLTF
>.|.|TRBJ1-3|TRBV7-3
TGTGCCAGCAGCTTACAGGGTCTCTCTGGAAACACCATATATTTT
CASSLQGLSGNTIYF
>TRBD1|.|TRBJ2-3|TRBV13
TGTGCCAGCAGCCATCAGGGGGCAGGCACAGATACGCAGTATTTT
CASSHQGAGTDTQYF
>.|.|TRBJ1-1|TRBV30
TGTGCCTGGAGTGCCCGACATAACACTGAAGCTTTCTTT
CAWSARHNTEAFF